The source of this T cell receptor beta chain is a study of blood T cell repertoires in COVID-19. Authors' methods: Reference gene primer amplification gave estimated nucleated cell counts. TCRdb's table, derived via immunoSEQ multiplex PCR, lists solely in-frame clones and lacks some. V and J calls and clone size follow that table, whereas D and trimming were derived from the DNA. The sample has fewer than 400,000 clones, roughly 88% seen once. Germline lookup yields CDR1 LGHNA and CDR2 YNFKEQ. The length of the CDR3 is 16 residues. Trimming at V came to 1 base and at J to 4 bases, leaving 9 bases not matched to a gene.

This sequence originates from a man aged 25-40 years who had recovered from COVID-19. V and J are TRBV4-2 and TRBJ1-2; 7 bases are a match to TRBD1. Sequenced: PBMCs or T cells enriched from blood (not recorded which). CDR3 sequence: CASSQGQGGSGYGYTF. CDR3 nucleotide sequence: TGTGCCAGCAGCCAAGGGCAAGGGGGCTCAGGCTATGGCTACACCTTC.